A single sample gave rise to the 32 T cell receptor beta chains below, sequenced in a study of T cell responses to AZD1222 COVID-19 vaccine. Libraries were prepared by immunoSEQ multiplex PCR; TCRdb keeps only in-frame clonotypes and omits some of them. Found here are some 130,000 clones, roughly 89% of them singletons; the top ten hold more than 0.95%. Sample: peripheral blood, taken 28 days after the second AZD1222 dose. These receptors were collected from an adult who received the AZD1222 COVID-19 vaccine.

The chain recombines TRBV29-1 with TRBJ2-3; D remains unclear. The V gene lost 4 bases and the J gene lost 0 bases, with 8 bases spanning the gap. The length of the CDR3 is 13 residues. Germline V gene data show CDR1 as SQVTM and CDR2 as ANQGSEA. The CDR3 DNA follows: TGCAGCGTTGCGGCGTTCAGCACAGATACGCAGTATTTT. As protein: CSVAAFSTDTQYF.

This clone was recorded a few times. The chain links TRBV5-4 to TRBJ2-5; D unresolved. The ends were cut back, 0 bases at V and 7 bases at J, with 13 bases in the middle. There are 14 residues in the CDR3. CDR1 SGHNT and CDR2 YYREEE come from the germline V gene (reference sequence). DNA of the CDR3: TGTGCCAGCAGCTTGGAGATCGGTTCAGGGACCCAGTACTTC. Protein product: CASSLEIGSGTQYF.

This clone was recorded once. This chain connects TRBV28 to TRBJ2-2; TRBD1 matches 9 bases. Germline CDR1 reads MDHEN; CDR2 reads SYDVKM. V trimming: 6 bases; J trimming: 0 bases; junction bases outside the gene matches: 2. The CDR3 is made up of 15 amino acids. The CDR3 spells CASRTGGANTGELFF. CDR3 DNA: TGTGCCAGCAGGACAGGGGGGGCGAACACCGGGGAGCTGTTTTTT.

This clone was picked up a small number of times. The CDR3 is CASAGDRTAFF. CDR3 DNA: TGTGCCAGTGCCGGGGACCGGACGGCTTTCTTT. The J gene is TRBJ1-1, the V gene TRBV6-5; TRBD1 is a possible D gene (5 bases). V lost 9 bases, J lost 11 bases, and 16 bases lay in between. CDR3 length: 11 residues. Germline V CDR1 and CDR2: MNHEY, SVGAGI.

In this sample, this clone turned up once. The V call is TRBV19, the J call TRBJ1-3, with D unresolved. V was shortened by 10 bases and J by 0 bases, with 13 bases between the two germline ends. This CDR3 comprises 14 residues. Germline V gene data show CDR1 as LNHDA and CDR2 as SQIVND (reference sequence). The CDR3 DNA sequence: TGTGCCACTAGGACGGCCCACTCTGGAAACACCATATATTTT. Residues: CATRTAHSGNTIYF. The full variable domain, completed using reference TRBV19 and TRBJ1-3, is DGGITQSPKYLFRKEGQNVTLSCEQNLNHDAMYWYRQDPGQGLRLIYYSQIVNDFQKGDIAEGYSVSREKKESFPLTVTSAQKNPTAFYLCATRTAHSGNTIYFGEGSWLTVV.

J is TRBJ2-1 and V is TRBV24-1, with 10 bases lining up with TRBD1. The V segment lost 5 bases and the J segment 8 bases; nucleotides outside the gene matches: 5. This CDR3 is built from 14 residues. Looked up from germline, CDR1 is KGHDR and CDR2 is SFDVKD. CDR3 sequence reads: CATSGQGAGDEQFF. The CDR3, as DNA: TGTGCCACCAGTGGACAGGGGGCGGGGGATGAGCAGTTCTTC.

This clone appeared once. V and J are TRBV6-2 or TRBV6-3 and TRBJ1-1; D gene uncertain. This CDR3 spans 13 amino acids. CDR1 MNHEY and CDR2 SVGEGT come from the germline V gene. V was cut by 0 bases and J by 5 bases, with 7 bases left in between. The CDR3 here is CASSYSFQTEAFF. The DNA of the CDR3 is TGTGCCAGCAGTTACTCGTTTCAGACTGAAGCTTTCTTT.

V gene TRBV6-1 combines with J gene TRBJ2-2; 9 bases align to TRBD1. Germline CDR1 reads MNHNS; CDR2 reads SASEGT. The V segment lost 4 bases and the J segment 2 bases; nucleotides outside the gene matches: 11. There are 18 residues in the CDR3. The CDR3 is CASSVYRGRLSNTGELFF. The CDR3 DNA sequence: TGTGCCAGCAGTGTTTACAGGGGGCGATTGAGTAACACCGGGGAGCTGTTTTTT.

The DNA of the CDR3 is TGTGCCAGCAGCCAAGATCGTCTAGCAAGCACCGGGGAGCTGTTTTTT. Its translation: CASSQDRLASTGELFF. The chain is built from TRBV3-1 (or the pseudogene TRBV3-2) and TRBJ2-2, with a weak D call TRBD2 (5 bases). Per the germline V gene, CDR1 is LGHDT and CDR2 is YNNKEL (reference sequence). This CDR3 is 16 amino acids long. Between the trimmed V and J ends, which lost 0 bases and 4 bases, there was a span of 12 bases.

The genes are TRBV9 and TRBJ2-7, with 7 bases matching TRBD2. This CDR3 spans 13 amino acids. Germline V gene lookup returns CDR1 SGDLS and CDR2 YYNGEE. Trimming cost V 3 bases and J 6 bases; bases outside gene matches: 6. CDR3 sequence (DNA): TGTGCCAGCAGCGAGGGGAGGGGCACCGAGCAGTACTTC. Amino acids: CASSEGRGTEQYF.

The rearrangement links TRBV28 to TRBJ1-2, with D tentatively TRBD1 (5 bases). Germline V lookup: CDR1 MDHEN, CDR2 SYDVKM. The CDR3 has 17 residues. Trimming stripped 8 bases from V and 2 bases from J, with 24 bases between. The CDR3: CASYPRGPGNGNYGYTF. The CDR3 coding sequence is TGTGCCAGCTACCCCCGGGGACCAGGGAACGGAAACTATGGCTACACCTTC.

The chain employs TRBV6-5 and TRBJ2-5; D uncertain. This CDR3 has 12 residues. V shed 2 bases and J shed 5 bases, with 6 bases lying between them. CDR1 MNHEY and CDR2 SVGAGI come from the germline V gene. Here the CDR3 reads CASSYSRETQYF. The CDR3 coding sequence is TGTGCCAGCAGTTACAGTCGGGAGACCCAGTACTTC.

The chain has TRBV6-5 and TRBJ1-2, with D unresolved. With 6 bases removed from V and 4 bases from J, the gap between germline ends came to 15 bases. This CDR3 contains 14 residues. Germline CDR1 MNHEY, CDR2 SVGAGI. The CDR3 region has the DNA TGTGCCAGCAGCCTGGGTGGGCCGGCCTATGGCTACACCTTC. It is translated as CASSLGGPAYGYTF.

The chain recombines TRBV5-1 with TRBJ2-1; the D gene is possibly TRBD1 (6 bases). CDR1 is SGHRS, CDR2 YFSETQ, per germline. The CDR3 has 13 amino acids. Trimming cost V 4 bases and J 4 bases, with 9 bases left between them. The CDR3 protein is CASSPGQYNEQFF. The CDR3 DNA reads as TGCGCCAGCAGCCCTGGACAGTACAATGAGCAGTTCTTC.

The chain joins TRBV10-3 to TRBJ2-1; TRBD2 matches at 10 bases. The junction had 8 bases not matched to a gene; V was cut back by 5 bases and J by 7 bases. The CDR3 length is 15 residues. Per the germline V gene, CDR1 is ENHRY and CDR2 is SYGVKD. The CDR3 is CAISMRLAGDNEQFF. The CDR3 nucleotides are TGTGCCATCAGTATGAGACTAGCGGGTGATAATGAGCAGTTCTTC.

This clone appeared a single time. This chain uses TRBV4-3 with TRBJ2-1; maybe TRBD1 (5 bases). The germline V gene encodes CDR1 LGHNA and CDR2 YSLEER. The CDR3 has 15 amino acids. V was cut by 4 bases and J by 0 bases, with 10 bases left in between. The CDR3 protein is CASSRNRLSYNEQFF. CDR3 in DNA: TGCGCCAGCAGCCGGAACAGGCTCTCCTACAATGAGCAGTTCTTC.

V is TRBV11-3 and J is TRBJ1-5; TRBD1 is a possible D gene (6 bases). This CDR3 has 13 amino acids. CDR1 is SGHNT and CDR2 is YENEEA in the germline V gene. The V end lost 3 bases, the J end lost 4 bases, and 7 bases lay between the germline ends. The CDR3 region has the DNA TGTGCCAGCAGCTTTCAGGGGAATCAGCCCCAGCATTTT. Protein: CASSFQGNQPQHF.

The chain employs TRBV7-3 and TRBJ2-5, with D possibly TRBD1 on 5 matching bases. Germline lookup yields CDR1 SGHTA and CDR2 FQGTGA. This CDR3 comprises 15 residues. V was clipped by 3 bases and J by 2 bases, with 13 bases between them. The CDR3 nucleotides are TGTGCCAGCAGCTTTGGGGCAGGATATCAAGAGACCCAGTACTTC. This encodes CASSFGAGYQETQYF.

CDR3 loop: CASSLGPSWEQFF. CDR3 DNA sequence: TGTGCCAGCAGCTTAGGCCCTAGCTGGGAGCAGTTCTTC. This sequence joins TRBV11-3 and TRBJ2-1; D possibly corresponds to TRBD2 (5 bases). With 1 base removed from V and 10 bases from J, the gap between germline ends came to 11 bases. The germline CDR1 and CDR2 sequences are SGHNT and YENEEA. This CDR3 has 13 residues.

The CDR3 DNA reads as TGCGCCAGCAGCCAACAGGGGGCGGACACAGATACGCAGTATTTT. Encoded protein: CASSQQGADTDTQYF. The rearrangement uses TRBV4-1 and TRBJ2-3; the match to TRBD1 covers 8 bases. The V gene's germline CDR1 is MGHRA and CDR2 YSYEKL. V gave up 2 bases and J gave up 2 bases; unmatched junction bases: 3. The CDR3 loop spans 15 amino acids.

V usage is TRBV19 and J usage is TRBJ2-2, with 10 bases lining up with TRBD1. V gave up 5 bases and J gave up 13 bases; unmatched junction bases: 13. The CDR3 covers 15 residues. Germline V gene lookup returns CDR1 LNHDA and CDR2 SQIVND (reference sequence). CDR3 DNA: TGTGCCAGTAGTGACAGGGGGCCTAGCGCGGGTGCGCTGTTTTTT. Amino acids: CASSDRGPSAGALFF. Full variable domain (rest looked up from reference TRBV19 and TRBJ2-2): DGGITQSPKYLFRKEGQNVTLSCEQNLNHDAMYWYRQDPGQGLRLIYYSQIVNDFQKGDIAEGYSVSREKKESFPLTVTSAQKNPTAFYLCASSDRGPSAGALFFGEGSRLTVL.

This clone came up once. The chain employs TRBV4-3 and TRBJ1-1; possible D gene TRBD1, 5 bases. The length of the CDR3 is 15 residues. Per the germline V gene, CDR1 is LGHNA and CDR2 is YSLEER. Trimming pared 2 bases from V and 11 bases from J, leaving 21 bases between. CDR3 bases: TGCGCCAGCAGCCAAAAGGGAGACAGCTTGAGTCGCGCTTTCTTT. It yields the protein CASSQKGDSLSRAFF.

The genes are TRBV18 and TRBJ1-6; D unresolved. V dropped 3 bases and J dropped 6 bases, with 12 bases sitting between them. This CDR3 comprises 15 residues. From germline, CDR1 is KGHSH and CDR2 LQKENI. The CDR3 is CASSPPGTGNSPLHF. DNA for the CDR3: TGTGCCAGCTCACCTCCGGGAACGGGTAATTCACCCCTCCACTTT. The full variable domain, rest sourced from reference TRBV18 and TRBJ1-6, is NAGVMQNPRHLVRRRGQEARLRCSPMKGHSHVYWYRQLPEEGLKFMVYLQKENIIDESGMPKERFSAEFPKEGPSILRIQQVVRGDSAAYFCASSPPGTGNSPLHFGNGTRLTVT.

This chain joins TRBV6-2 or TRBV6-3 and TRBJ2-3; 10 nucleotides align to TRBD2. The germline CDR1 and CDR2 sequences are MNHEY and SVGEGT. The CDR3 consists of 15 residues. V dropped 5 bases and J dropped 4; count of bases not matched to a gene: 6. The CDR3: CASSTGTSDADTQYF. DNA for the CDR3: TGTGCCAGCAGTACCGGGACTAGCGATGCAGATACGCAGTATTTT.

The chain is built from TRBV7-8 and TRBJ2-2; the match to TRBD1 covers 7 bases. CDR1 and CDR2 from the germline V gene are SGHVS and FQNEAQ. V lost 5 bases to trimming and J lost 4 bases; unmatched junction nucleotides: 4. This CDR3 contains 14 residues. As DNA, the CDR3 is TGTGCCAGCAGCGAGCAGGGGGTCACCGGGGAGCTGTTTTTT. Encoded protein: CASSEQGVTGELFF.

The rearrangement links TRBV6-5 to TRBJ1-1; a possible D gene is TRBD1 (5 bases). Per the germline V gene, CDR1 is MNHEY and CDR2 is SVGAGI. Trimming cost V 6 bases and J 6 bases, with 17 bases left between them. The CDR3 length is 14 residues. The CDR3 DNA follows: TGTGCCAGCAGCCTCCACAGCCGGGGGGCTGAAGCTTTCTTT. It yields the protein CASSLHSRGAEAFF.

J is TRBJ2-1 and V is TRBV9, with a possible D match to TRBD1 (5 bases). The CDR3 extends over 13 amino acids. Germline values: CDR1 SGDLS, CDR2 YYNGEE. Trimming left V 5 bases short and J 6 bases short, with 12 bases between. The CDR3 DNA sequence: TGTGCCAGCAGTTCTCACCAGGGCAATGAGCAGTTCTTC. It is translated as CASSSHQGNEQFF.

The chain recombines TRBV12-3 or TRBV12-4 with TRBJ1-4; weak D call: TRBD1 (5 bases). V was cut by 7 bases and J by 8 bases, with 14 bases left in between. This CDR3 contains 13 residues. CDR3 in DNA: TGTGCCAGCACCACTGCTCAGGGAGAAAAACTGTTTTTT. This translates into CASTTAQGEKLFF.

The chain is built from TRBV7-9 and TRBJ1-3; D not resolved. Trimming took off 5 bases at V and 2 bases at J, with 10 bases between the two ends. The CDR3 extends over 14 amino acids. Germline V gene sequence: CDR1 SEHNR, CDR2 FQNEAQ (reference sequence). The CDR3 here is CASSPGVAGNTIYF. DNA of the CDR3: TGTGCCAGCAGCCCAGGTGTAGCTGGAAACACCATATATTTT.

The gene calls are TRBV7-3 and TRBJ2-1; TRBD2 might be the D (5 bases). Germline-derived CDR1 and CDR2 are SGHTA and FQGTGA. V shed 2 bases and J shed 5 bases, with 7 bases lying between them. The CDR3 has 13 residues. The DNA of the CDR3 is TGTGCCAGCAGCTTAGACTACAACAATGAGCAGTTCTTC. Protein product: CASSLDYNNEQFF.

The chain recombines TRBV19 with TRBJ1-2; 9 positions agree with TRBD1. This CDR3 has 15 amino acids. V dropped 5 bases and J dropped 5; count of bases not matched to a gene: 9. Looked up from germline, CDR1 is LNHDA and CDR2 is SQIVND (reference sequence). The CDR3 nucleotides are TGTGCCAGTAGTTCCATCCAGGACAGGGGATATGGCTACACCTTC. This encodes CASSSIQDRGYGYTF. Using reference TRBV19 and TRBJ1-2 for the parts outside the CDR3, the full variable domain is DGGITQSPKYLFRKEGQNVTLSCEQNLNHDAMYWYRQDPGQGLRLIYYSQIVNDFQKGDIAEGYSVSREKKESFPLTVTSAQKNPTAFYLCASSSIQDRGYGYTFGSGTRLTVV.

V and J are TRBV25-1 and TRBJ2-7; D is perhaps TRBD2 (5 bases). The V gene's germline CDR1 is MGHDK and CDR2 SYGVNS. CDR3 length: 16 residues. Trimming took off 2 bases at V and 3 bases at J, with 17 bases between the two ends. The CDR3 DNA follows: TGTGCCAGCAGTGAACGGGATGGGCAGGCCAGCTACGAGCAGTACTTC. The encoded protein is CASSERDGQASYEQYF.